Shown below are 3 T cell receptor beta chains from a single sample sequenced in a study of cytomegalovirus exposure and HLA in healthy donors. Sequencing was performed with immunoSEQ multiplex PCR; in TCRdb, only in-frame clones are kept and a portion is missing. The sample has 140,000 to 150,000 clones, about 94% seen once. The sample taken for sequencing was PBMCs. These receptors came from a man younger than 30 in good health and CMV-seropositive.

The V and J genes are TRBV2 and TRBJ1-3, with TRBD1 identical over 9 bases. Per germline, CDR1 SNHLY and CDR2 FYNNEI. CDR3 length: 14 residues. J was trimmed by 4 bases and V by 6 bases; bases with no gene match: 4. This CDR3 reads CASRDRGAGNTIYF. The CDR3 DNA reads TGTGCCAGCAGGGACAGGGGAGCCGGAAACACCATATATTTT.

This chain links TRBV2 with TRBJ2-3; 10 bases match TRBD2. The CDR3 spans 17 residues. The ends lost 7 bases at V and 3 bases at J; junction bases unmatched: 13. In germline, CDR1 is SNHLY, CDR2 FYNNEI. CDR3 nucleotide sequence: TGTGCCAGCACCTCCTTACCGGGACTAGCGATGACAGATACGCAGTATTTT. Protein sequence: CASTSLPGLAMTDTQYF. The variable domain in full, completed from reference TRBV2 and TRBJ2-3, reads EPEVTQTPSHQVTQMGQEVILRCVPISNHLYFYWYRQILGQKVEFLVSFYNNEISEKSEIFDDQFSVERPDGSNFTLKIRSTKLEDSAMYFCASTSLPGLAMTDTQYFGPGTRLTVL.

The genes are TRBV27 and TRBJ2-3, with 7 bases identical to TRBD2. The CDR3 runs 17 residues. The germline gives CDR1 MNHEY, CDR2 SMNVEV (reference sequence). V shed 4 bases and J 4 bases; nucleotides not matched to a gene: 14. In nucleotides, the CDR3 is TGTGCCAGCAGTTCGAGAGGTGCGGGAGCTTCCCCAGATACGCAGTATTTT. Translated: CASSSRGAGASPDTQYF.